One sample yielded the 8 T cell receptor beta chains listed below, sequenced in a study of Ad26.COV2.S vaccination and SARS-CoV-2 variants. Only in-frame clones appear in the TCRdb table, and some are missing; sequencing was by immunoSEQ multiplex PCR. The table shows about 320,000 clones, with 90% occurring only once. Noted treatment: roughly 18 received Ad26.COV2.S at low or high dose, single or two shots; about 5 received placebo; per-sample allocation not given. Material that was analyzed had been drawn on day 63 after the first vaccine or placebo injection. The material was peripheral blood, obtained in a trial of Ad26.COV2.S vaccine versus placebo. Every receptor here comes from a person aged 18-65 years who received the Ad26.COV2.S COVID-19 vaccine or a placebo.

J is TRBJ1-4 and V is TRBV7-2, with TRBD1 as a possible D gene (5 bases). V was pared by 5 bases and J by 0 bases, with 10 bases between. The germline V gene encodes CDR1 SGHTA and CDR2 FQGNSA. This CDR3 is 15 amino acids long. The CDR3 here is CASSPGPSTNEKLFF. CDR3 DNA: TGTGCCAGCAGCCCGGGGCCATCAACTAATGAAAAACTGTTTTTT.

The CDR3 DNA is TGTGCCAGCAGTTTGCTCCCGGACGGGGAGCTGTTTTTT. This translates into CASSLLPDGELFF. The chain recombines TRBV12-3 or TRBV12-4 with TRBJ2-2; D remains ambiguous. This CDR3 has 13 residues. V was cut by 3 bases and J by 7 bases, with 9 bases left in between.

The V gene is TRBV27, the J gene TRBJ2-2, with unresolved D. CDR1 is MNHEY and CDR2 is SMNVEV in the germline V gene (reference sequence). The CDR3 is made up of 12 amino acids. Trimming removed 1 base at V and 6 bases at J, with 3 bases between. CDR3 sequence: CASSLLPGELFF. CDR3 nucleotide sequence: TGTGCCAGCAGTTTATTGCCCGGGGAGCTGTTTTTT.

The chain couples TRBV10-2 to TRBJ2-3, with 9 bases matching TRBD1. Germline V lookup: CDR1 WSHSY, CDR2 SAAADI. Unmatched junction bases numbered 0, after V lost 4 bases and J lost 1 base. The CDR3 consists of 14 residues. CDR3 protein: CASSGTGGTDTQYF. The CDR3 DNA reads as TGCGCCAGCAGTGGGACAGGGGGCACAGATACGCAGTATTTT.

The rearrangement uses TRBV7-3 and TRBJ2-1; 9 nucleotides agree with TRBD2. Germline V lookup: CDR1 SGHTA, CDR2 FQGTGA. The CDR3 loop spans 15 amino acids. With V trimmed by 3 bases and J by 0 bases, 0 bases remained unmatched. CDR3 DNA: TGTGCCAGCAGCTTTAGCGGGAGCTCCTACAATGAGCAGTTCTTC. Amino acids: CASSFSGSSYNEQFF. The full variable domain, rest sourced from reference TRBV7-3 and TRBJ2-1, is GAGVSQTPSNKVTEKGKYVELRCDPISGHTALYWYRQSLGQGPEFLIYFQGTGAADDSGLPNDRFFAVRPEGSVSTLKIQRTERGDSAVYLCASSFSGSSYNEQFFGPGTRLTVL.

V usage is TRBV7-3 and J usage is TRBJ1-1; TRBD1 is a possible D gene (5 bases). Germline CDR1 reads SGHTA; CDR2 reads FQGTGA. With 1 base removed from V and 2 bases from J, the gap between germline ends came to 17 bases. The CDR3 extends over 17 amino acids. CDR3 nucleotides: TGTGCCAGCAGCTTAATGTTGAGGGGATCGGTAAACACTGAAGCTTTCTTT. It encodes CASSLMLRGSVNTEAFF. The whole variable domain, filled in from reference TRBV7-3 and TRBJ1-1, reads GAGVSQTPSNKVTEKGKYVELRCDPISGHTALYWYRQSLGQGPEFLIYFQGTGAADDSGLPNDRFFAVRPEGSVSTLKIQRTERGDSAVYLCASSLMLRGSVNTEAFFGQGTRLTVV.

In DNA form, the CDR3 reads TGTGCCAGCAGCCCGGGACTAGCGGATTACACAGATACGCAGTATTTT. It encodes CASSPGLADYTDTQYF. This sequence joins TRBV6-2 or TRBV6-3 and TRBJ2-3, with 11 positions matching TRBD2. Germline trimming cut 6 bases from V and 2 bases from J; bases unmatched to any gene: 7. Germline values: CDR1 MNHEY, CDR2 SVGEGT. The CDR3 spans 16 residues.

The chain carries TRBV5-4 and TRBJ2-1, with TRBD2 matching over 9 bases. The V gene's germline CDR1 is SGHNT and CDR2 YYREEE (reference sequence). The trim removed 4 bases at V and 5 bases at J, leaving 13 bases unmatched. The CDR3 consists of 17 residues. CDR3 nucleotides: TGTGCCAGCAGCCATTTTGGGGCGGGGGGGAAGAACAATGAGCAGTTCTTC. This translates into CASSHFGAGGKNNEQFF.